What follows are 21 T cell receptor beta chains derived from one specimen sequenced in a study of cytomegalovirus exposure and HLA in healthy donors. Sequencing used immunoSEQ multiplex PCR; TCRdb keeps in-frame clones, though not all of them. The sample contains some 100,000 clones, 70% to 90% of which appear only once. The source material was PBMCs. Receptors originate from a man younger than 30 in good health and CMV-seropositive.

V usage is TRBV6-1 and J usage is TRBJ1-3; maybe TRBD1 (6 bases). This CDR3 has 14 residues. CDR1 and CDR2 from the germline V gene are MNHNS and SASEGT. V was trimmed by 2 bases and J by 5 bases, leaving 10 bases between them. CDR3 in DNA: TGTGCCAGCAGTGAATGGACAGCAAGAAACACCATATATTTT. Translation: CASSEWTARNTIYF.

The rearrangement links TRBV19 to TRBJ2-1, with TRBD2 matching over 7 bases. Looked up from germline, CDR1 is LNHDA and CDR2 is SQIVND (reference sequence). This CDR3 has 15 amino acids. Trimming removed 8 bases from V and 0 bases from J; junction bases left unmatched: 7. The CDR3 DNA reads as TGTGCCAGTGACCTCGGGGGGAGCTCCTACAATGAGCAGTTCTTC. Amino acids: CASDLGGSSYNEQFF.

The V call is TRBV5-6, the J call TRBJ2-2; 9 bases fit TRBD2. This CDR3 spans 18 amino acids. In germline, CDR1 is SGHDT, CDR2 YYEEEE. The trim removed 5 bases at V and 0 bases at J, leaving 11 bases unmatched. This CDR3 reads CASRPSGGHNANTGELFF. CDR3 nucleotides: TGTGCCAGCAGACCAAGCGGGGGGCACAACGCGAACACCGGGGAGCTGTTTTTT.

The genes are TRBV10-3 and TRBJ1-6, with no clear D. Trimming removed 4 bases from V and 8 bases from J, with 15 bases in between. The CDR3 sequence is 15 residues long. Germline CDR1 is ENHRY and CDR2 is SYGVKD. The CDR3 DNA reads TGTGCCATCAGTGGCACAAGCCCCGGGGATTCACCCCTCCACTTT. This encodes CAISGTSPGDSPLHF.

The V call is TRBV19, the J call TRBJ1-1; no reliable D call. Trimming shortened V by 2 bases and J by 5 bases, and 9 bases separated the two germline ends. This CDR3 region has 13 residues. Germline CDR1 is LNHDA and CDR2 is SQIVND (reference sequence). CDR3 loop: CASSISGRTEAFF. CDR3 DNA sequence: TGTGCCAGTAGTATAAGTGGGAGGACTGAAGCTTTCTTT. The complete variable domain, with remaining parts taken from reference TRBV19 and TRBJ1-1, reads DGGITQSPKYLFRKEGQNVTLSCEQNLNHDAMYWYRQDPGQGLRLIYYSQIVNDFQKGDIAEGYSVSREKKESFPLTVTSAQKNPTAFYLCASSISGRTEAFFGQGTRLTVV.

The table lists this clone with a count of one. The chain is built from TRBV29-1 and TRBJ1-1; possibly TRBD1 for D (5 bases). The V gene's germline CDR1 is SQVTM and CDR2 ANQGSEA. Trimming pared 4 bases from V and 0 bases from J, leaving 12 bases between. The CDR3 length is 14 residues. The CDR3 DNA follows: TGCAGCGTTGGCCCCGGAGGGGTGAACACTGAAGCTTTCTTT. This sequence encodes CSVGPGGVNTEAFF.

This chain links TRBV7-2 with TRBJ1-2; possibly TRBD1 for D (6 bases). CDR3 size: 14 residues. From germline, CDR1 is SGHTA and CDR2 FQGNSA. Trimming stripped 4 bases from V and 2 bases from J, with 11 bases between. CDR3 sequence: CASSSLDRNYGYTF. The CDR3 bases are TGTGCCAGCAGCTCGCTAGACAGGAACTATGGCTACACCTTC.

This clone was found a few times. This chain uses TRBV19 with TRBJ1-2; possible D gene TRBD1, 6 bases. The CDR3 length is 14 residues. Trimming stripped 3 bases from V and 4 bases from J, with 12 bases between. CDR1 is LNHDA, CDR2 SQIVND, per germline (reference sequence). CDR3 in amino acids: CASSISPDSYGYTF. The CDR3 nucleotides read TGTGCCAGTAGTATCTCCCCGGACAGCTATGGCTACACCTTC.

The chain recombines TRBV27 with TRBJ1-5, with D maybe TRBD1 (5 bases). Germline V gene sequence: CDR1 MNHEY, CDR2 SMNVEV (reference sequence). This CDR3 spans 14 amino acids. Trimming left V 5 bases short and J 4 bases short, with 12 bases between. CDR3 in amino acids: CASSEQGGNQPQHF. CDR3 sequence (DNA): TGTGCCAGCAGTGAGCAGGGTGGGAATCAGCCCCAGCATTTT.

The V call is TRBV4-2, the J call TRBJ1-2, with TRBD1 matching over 8 bases. The CDR3 covers 14 residues. V lost 0 bases to trimming and J lost 7 bases; unmatched junction nucleotides: 4. Germline V gives CDR1 LGHNA, CDR2 YNFKEQ. The CDR3 region has the DNA TGTGCCAGCAGCCAAGATGGAACAGGGGGTGGCTACACCTTC. This gives the protein CASSQDGTGGGYTF.

V usage is TRBV19 and J usage is TRBJ2-5; 9 nucleotides agree with TRBD2. The J segment lost 3 bases and the V segment lost 4 bases, leaving 3 bases of the junction unmatched. CDR3 size: 14 residues. Per germline, CDR1 LNHDA and CDR2 SQIVND (reference sequence). The CDR3, as DNA: TGTGCCAGTAGTACTTCTAGCGGGGAAGAGACCCAGTACTTC. Its translation is CASSTSSGEETQYF.

The rearrangement uses TRBV6-5 and TRBJ1-1, with 9 positions matching TRBD1. CDR1 is MNHEY and CDR2 is SVGAGI in the germline V gene. Trimming at V came to 1 base and at J to 11 bases, leaving 5 bases not matched to a gene. The CDR3 is 13 residues long. For the CDR3, the DNA is TGTGCCAGCAGTTACTTGAGGGACAGGGCGGCTTTCTTT. This sequence encodes CASSYLRDRAAFF.

The chain uses TRBV6-1 and TRBJ2-7; TRBD1 matches 7 bases. CDR1 is MNHNS, CDR2 SASEGT, per germline. V shed 8 bases, J shed 4 bases, and the junction held 8 bases outside the gene matches. The length of the CDR3 is 13 residues. The CDR3 DNA is TGTGCCAGCCTGACAGGGTTCGAGTACGAGCAGTACTTC. It yields the protein CASLTGFEYEQYF.

The chain joins TRBV5-6 to TRBJ1-5; D not resolved. The CDR3 has 15 residues. Germline lookup yields CDR1 SGHDT and CDR2 YYEEEE. The V gene lost 5 bases and the J gene lost 4 bases, with 16 bases spanning the gap. The CDR3 DNA reads as TGTGCCAGCAGTAAGAGGCAGTTTGGAAATCAGCCCCAGCATTTT. Translated: CASSKRQFGNQPQHF.

J is TRBJ1-6 and V is TRBV30; 7 bases are a match to TRBD1. Per germline, CDR1 GTSNPN and CDR2 SVGIG (reference sequence). The CDR3 contains 14 residues. CDR3 nucleotide sequence: TGTGCTAGAATAGAAGGGGGCGAGGGCTCACCCCTCCACTTT. Its protein product is CARIEGGEGSPLHF.

CDR3 DNA: TGTGCCAGCAGTTGGGGAGGAATCCAAGAGACCCAGTACTTC. It is translated as CASSWGGIQETQYF. The chain is built from TRBV7-9 and TRBJ2-5; perhaps TRBD2 as D (6 bases). Germline V gives CDR1 SEHNR, CDR2 FQNEAQ (reference sequence). The CDR3 covers 14 residues. Trimming shortened V by 6 bases and J by 1 base, and 12 bases separated the two germline ends.

The chain carries TRBV19 and TRBJ1-1, with TRBD1 as a possible D gene (5 bases). This CDR3 has 14 residues. The V end was cut by 4 bases, the J end by 6 bases, with 15 bases between. From germline, CDR1 is LNHDA and CDR2 SQIVND (reference sequence). The DNA of the CDR3 is TGTGCCAGTAGTACCCTGGAGGGGAGCGCTGAAGCTTTCTTT. It yields the protein CASSTLEGSAEAFF.

This chain links TRBV5-1 with TRBJ2-7, with D possibly TRBD1 on 6 matching bases. Trimming cost V 1 base and J 3 bases, with 8 bases left between them. The CDR3 consists of 13 residues. CDR1 is SGHRS, CDR2 YFSETQ, per germline. The CDR3 sequence: CASSLYRDYEQYF. The CDR3, as DNA: TGCGCCAGCAGCTTGTACAGGGACTACGAGCAGTACTTC.

The rearrangement joins TRBV10-2 to TRBJ1-2; TRBD1 agrees at 9 bases. V dropped 6 bases and J dropped 4; count of bases not matched to a gene: 9. Germline values: CDR1 WSHSY, CDR2 SAAADI. The CDR3 spans 15 residues. The CDR3 protein is CASSRTGTGSYGYTF. Here the CDR3 DNA reads TGCGCCAGCAGCCGAACCGGGACAGGGAGCTATGGCTACACCTTC.

J is TRBJ2-1 and V is TRBV9; D possibly corresponds to TRBD2 (5 bases). Germline V lookup: CDR1 SGDLS, CDR2 YYNGEE. V lost 1 base to trimming and J lost 6 bases, with 14 bases between them. CDR3 length equals 15 residues. Here the CDR3 DNA reads TGTGCCAGCAGCGTAAGTGGACTCCTGGGCAATGAGCAGTTCTTC. The encoded protein is CASSVSGLLGNEQFF.

This rearrangement joins TRBV27 to TRBJ2-3; 9 bases are a match to TRBD1. The CDR3 runs 19 residues. Germline V gives CDR1 MNHEY, CDR2 SMNVEV (reference sequence). V lost 4 bases and J lost 2; bases outside the gene matches: 16. Here the CDR3 reads CASSSYRGRMDPLTDTQYF. The CDR3 bases are TGTGCCAGCAGTTCCTACAGGGGGCGCATGGACCCCCTCACAGATACGCAGTATTTT.